The clone carrying this T cell receptor (beta chain) was seen at least ten times. Its target is not known. Germline CDR1 is ENHRY and CDR2 is SYGVKD. This CDR3 has 15 amino acids. Trimming took 4 bases from V and 5 from J; bases not matched to a gene: 2. This sample stems from a study of identical twins. General study results and limits: Potential partial confounding of zero-insertion analyses by invariant MAIT and iNKT cells was noted.

TCRdb passed the 5' RACE reads through MiXCR, listing each CDR3 protein once. The table has roughly 1.6 million distinct CDR3 sequences, 32% seen once; the top ten hold over 0.25%. This chain joins TRBV10-3 and TRBJ2-3; 14 bases align to TRBD2. The sequenced material came from cord blood. This receptor was taken from a newborn girl in good health. CDR3 amino acids: CAISGTSGGRDTQYF. For the CDR3, the DNA is TGTGCCATCAGTGGGACTAGCGGGGGGAGAGATACGCAGTATTTT.